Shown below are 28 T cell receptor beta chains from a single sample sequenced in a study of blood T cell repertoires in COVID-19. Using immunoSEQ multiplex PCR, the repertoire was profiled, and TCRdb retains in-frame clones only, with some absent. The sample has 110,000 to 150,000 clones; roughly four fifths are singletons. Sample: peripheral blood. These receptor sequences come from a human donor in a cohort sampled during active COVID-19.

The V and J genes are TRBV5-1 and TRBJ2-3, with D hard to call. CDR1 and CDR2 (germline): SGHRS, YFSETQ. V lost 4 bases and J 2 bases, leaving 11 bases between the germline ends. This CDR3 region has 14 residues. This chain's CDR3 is CASSVDTFTDTQYF. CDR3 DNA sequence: TGCGCCAGCAGCGTCGACACCTTCACAGATACGCAGTATTTT.

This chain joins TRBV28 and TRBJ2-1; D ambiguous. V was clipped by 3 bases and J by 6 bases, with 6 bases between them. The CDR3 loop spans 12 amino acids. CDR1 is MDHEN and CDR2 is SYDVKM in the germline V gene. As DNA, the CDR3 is TGTGCCAGCAGTTTTCGAGGCAATGAGCAGTTCTTC. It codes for CASSFRGNEQFF.

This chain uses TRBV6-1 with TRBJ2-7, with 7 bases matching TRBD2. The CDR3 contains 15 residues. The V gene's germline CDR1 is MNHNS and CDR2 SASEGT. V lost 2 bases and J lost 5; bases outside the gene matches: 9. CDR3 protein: CASSEYRGRGDEQYF. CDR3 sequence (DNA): TGTGCCAGCAGTGAATATAGAGGGAGGGGTGACGAGCAGTACTTC.

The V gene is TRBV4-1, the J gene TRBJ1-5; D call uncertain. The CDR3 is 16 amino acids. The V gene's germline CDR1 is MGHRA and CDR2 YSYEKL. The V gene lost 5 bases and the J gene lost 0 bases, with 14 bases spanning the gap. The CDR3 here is CASSIPGRGSNQPQHF. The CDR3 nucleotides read TGCGCCAGCAGCATACCTGGCCGGGGTAGCAATCAGCCCCAGCATTTT.

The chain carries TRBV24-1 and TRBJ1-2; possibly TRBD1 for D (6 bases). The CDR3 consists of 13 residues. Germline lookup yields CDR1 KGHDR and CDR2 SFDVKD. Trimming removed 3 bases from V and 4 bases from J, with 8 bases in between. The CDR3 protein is CATSDGDIYGYTF. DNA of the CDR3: TGTGCCACCAGTGATGGGGACATCTATGGCTACACCTTC.

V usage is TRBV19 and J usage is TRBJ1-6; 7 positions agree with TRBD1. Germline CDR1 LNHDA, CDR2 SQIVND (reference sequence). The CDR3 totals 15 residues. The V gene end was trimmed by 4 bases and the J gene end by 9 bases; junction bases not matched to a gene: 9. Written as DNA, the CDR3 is TGTGCCAGTAGTAAAACGAGACAGGGTTTTTCACCCCTCCACTTT. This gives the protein CASSKTRQGFSPLHF.

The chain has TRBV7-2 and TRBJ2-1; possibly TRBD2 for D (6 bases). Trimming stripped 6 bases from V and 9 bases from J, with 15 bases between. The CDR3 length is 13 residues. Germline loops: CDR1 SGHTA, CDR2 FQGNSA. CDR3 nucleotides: TGTGCCAGCAGTTTCGGGAGAAGCGCTGAGCAGTTCTTC. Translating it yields CASSFGRSAEQFF.

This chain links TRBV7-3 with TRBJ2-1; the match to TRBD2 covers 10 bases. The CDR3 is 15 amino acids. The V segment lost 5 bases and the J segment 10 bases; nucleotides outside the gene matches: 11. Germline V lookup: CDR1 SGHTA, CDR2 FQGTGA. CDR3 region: CASSHRGSGRYEQFF. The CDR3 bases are TGTGCCAGCAGCCATAGAGGTAGCGGGAGGTACGAGCAGTTCTTC.

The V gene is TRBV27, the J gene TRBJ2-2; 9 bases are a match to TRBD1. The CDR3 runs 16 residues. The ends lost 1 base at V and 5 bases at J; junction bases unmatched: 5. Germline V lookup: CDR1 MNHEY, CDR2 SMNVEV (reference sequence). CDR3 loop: CASSLLQGANTGELFF. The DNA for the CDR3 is TGTGCCAGCAGTTTATTACAGGGGGCTAATACCGGGGAGCTGTTTTTT.

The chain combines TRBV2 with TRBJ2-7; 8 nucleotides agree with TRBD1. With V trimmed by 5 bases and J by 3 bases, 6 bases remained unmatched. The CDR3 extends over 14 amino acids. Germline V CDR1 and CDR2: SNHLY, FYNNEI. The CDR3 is CASSMDRDSYEQYF. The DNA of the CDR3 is TGTGCCAGCAGTATGGACAGGGACAGCTACGAGCAGTACTTC.

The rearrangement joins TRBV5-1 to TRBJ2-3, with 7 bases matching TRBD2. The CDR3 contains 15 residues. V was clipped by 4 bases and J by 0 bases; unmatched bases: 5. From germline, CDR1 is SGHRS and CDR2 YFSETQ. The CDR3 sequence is CASSISSGSTDTQYF. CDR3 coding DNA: TGCGCCAGCAGCATATCTAGCGGTAGCACAGATACGCAGTATTTT.

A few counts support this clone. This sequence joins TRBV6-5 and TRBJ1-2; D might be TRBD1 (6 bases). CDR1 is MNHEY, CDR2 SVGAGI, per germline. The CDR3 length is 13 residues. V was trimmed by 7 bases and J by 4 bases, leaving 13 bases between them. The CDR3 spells CASTFGGSYGYTF. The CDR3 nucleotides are TGTGCCAGCACTTTTGGGGGCTCCTATGGCTACACCTTC.

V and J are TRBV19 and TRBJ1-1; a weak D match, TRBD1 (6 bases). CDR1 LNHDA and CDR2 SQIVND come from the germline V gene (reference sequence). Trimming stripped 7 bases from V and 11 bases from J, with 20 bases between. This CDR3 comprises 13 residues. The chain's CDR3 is CASKAGPRGDAFF. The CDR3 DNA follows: TGTGCCAGTAAAGCCGGGCCCAGGGGCGATGCTTTCTTT.

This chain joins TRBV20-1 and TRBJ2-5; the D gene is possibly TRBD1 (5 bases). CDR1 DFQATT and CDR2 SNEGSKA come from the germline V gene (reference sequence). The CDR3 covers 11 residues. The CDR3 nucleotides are TGCTCAGGGCAACAACAAGAGACCCAGTACTTC. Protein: CSGQQQETQYF.

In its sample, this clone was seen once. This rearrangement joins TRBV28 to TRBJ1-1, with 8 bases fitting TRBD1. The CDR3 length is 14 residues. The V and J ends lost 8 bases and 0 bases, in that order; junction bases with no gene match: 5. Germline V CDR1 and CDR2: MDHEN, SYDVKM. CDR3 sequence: CASVGGQVNTEAFF. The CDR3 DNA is TGTGCCAGCGTCGGGGGACAGGTGAACACTGAAGCTTTCTTT.

CDR3 sequence: CASSYRYREREKLFF. Written as DNA, the CDR3 is TGTGCCAGCAGTTATCGGTACAGGGAGAGAGAAAAACTGTTTTTT. V gene TRBV6-5 combines with J gene TRBJ1-4, with a weak D call TRBD1 (6 bases). The CDR3 length is 15 residues. CDR1 and CDR2 (germline): MNHEY, SVGAGI. The V and J ends lost 3 bases and 8 bases respectively, with 16 bases between them.

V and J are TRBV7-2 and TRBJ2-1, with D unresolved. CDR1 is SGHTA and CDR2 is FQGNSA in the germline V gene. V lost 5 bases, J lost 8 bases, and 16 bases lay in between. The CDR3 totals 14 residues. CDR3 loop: CASSPRRRLDEQFF. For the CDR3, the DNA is TGTGCCAGCAGCCCGCGCCGAAGACTTGATGAGCAGTTCTTC.

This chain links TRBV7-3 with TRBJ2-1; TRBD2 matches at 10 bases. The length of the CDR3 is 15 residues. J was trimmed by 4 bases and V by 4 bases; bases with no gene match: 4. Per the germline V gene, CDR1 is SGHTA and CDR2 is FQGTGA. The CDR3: CASSSGTSDYNEQFF. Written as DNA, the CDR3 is TGTGCCAGCAGCTCCGGGACTAGCGATTACAATGAGCAGTTCTTC.

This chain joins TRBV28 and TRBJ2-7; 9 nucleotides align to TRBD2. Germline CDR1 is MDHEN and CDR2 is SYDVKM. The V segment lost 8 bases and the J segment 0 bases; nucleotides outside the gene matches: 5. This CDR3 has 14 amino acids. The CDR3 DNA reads TGTGCCAGCCGGGGGCGGGGGGGCTCCTACGAGCAGTACTTC. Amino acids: CASRGRGGSYEQYF.

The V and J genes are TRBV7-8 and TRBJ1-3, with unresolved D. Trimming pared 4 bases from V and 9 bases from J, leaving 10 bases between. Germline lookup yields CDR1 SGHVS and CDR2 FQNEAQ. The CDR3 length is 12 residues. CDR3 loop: CASSSPPGTIYF. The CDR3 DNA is TGTGCCAGCAGCTCCCCGCCCGGCACCATATATTTT.

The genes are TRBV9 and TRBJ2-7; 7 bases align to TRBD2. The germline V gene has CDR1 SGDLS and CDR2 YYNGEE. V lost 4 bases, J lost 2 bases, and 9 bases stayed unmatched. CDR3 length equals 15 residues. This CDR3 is CASSPGGAGAYEQYF. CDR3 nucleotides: TGTGCCAGCAGCCCCGGCGGGGCGGGGGCCTACGAGCAGTACTTC. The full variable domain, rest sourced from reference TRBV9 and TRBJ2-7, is DSGVTQTPKHLITATGQRVTLRCSPRSGDLSVYWYQQSLDQGLQFLIQYYNGEERAKGNILERFSAQQFPDLHSELNLSSLELGDSALYFCASSPGGAGAYEQYFGPGTRLTVT.

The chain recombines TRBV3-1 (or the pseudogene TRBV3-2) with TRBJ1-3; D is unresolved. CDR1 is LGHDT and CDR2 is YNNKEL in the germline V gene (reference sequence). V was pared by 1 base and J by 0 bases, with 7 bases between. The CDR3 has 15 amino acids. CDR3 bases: TGTGCCAGCAGCCAAGGAGCGCTCTCTGGAAACACCATATATTTT. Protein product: CASSQGALSGNTIYF.

The CDR3 region has the DNA TGTGCCAGCACCGGAGGGCAGGGGGCGCGTATCGAAAAACTGTTTTTT. It yields the protein CASTGGQGARIEKLFF. This chain joins TRBV25-1 and TRBJ1-4, with TRBD1 identical over 8 bases. This CDR3 region has 16 residues. Losses at the gene ends were 7 bases for V and 8 bases for J; bases not matched to a gene: 15. Germline V CDR1 and CDR2: MGHDK, SYGVNS.

CDR3 loop: CSVPDSGIGNEQFF. CDR3 nucleotides: TGCAGCGTTCCGGATAGCGGCATTGGGAATGAGCAGTTCTTC. The chain uses TRBV29-1 and TRBJ2-1; D is possibly TRBD2 (6 bases). Germline CDR1 is SQVTM and CDR2 is ANQGSEA. The CDR3 covers 14 residues. Trimming took 5 bases from V and 7 from J, leaving 18 bases between them.

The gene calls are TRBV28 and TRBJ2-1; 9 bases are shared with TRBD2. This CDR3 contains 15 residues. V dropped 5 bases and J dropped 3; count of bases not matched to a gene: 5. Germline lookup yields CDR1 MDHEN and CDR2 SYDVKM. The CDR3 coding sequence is TGTGCCAGCAGTCGACGACTAGCGGACTACAATGAGCAGTTCTTC. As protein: CASSRRLADYNEQFF.

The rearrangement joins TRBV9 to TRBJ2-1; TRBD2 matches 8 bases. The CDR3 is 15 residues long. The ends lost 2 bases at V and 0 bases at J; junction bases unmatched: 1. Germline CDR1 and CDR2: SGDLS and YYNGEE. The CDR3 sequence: CASSVLAGSYNEQFF. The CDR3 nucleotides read TGTGCCAGCAGCGTGCTAGCGGGCTCCTACAATGAGCAGTTCTTC.

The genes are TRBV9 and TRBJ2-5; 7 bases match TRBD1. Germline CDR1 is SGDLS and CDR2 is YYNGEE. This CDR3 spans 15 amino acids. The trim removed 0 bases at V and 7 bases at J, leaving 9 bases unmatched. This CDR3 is CASSVAEQGSWTQYF. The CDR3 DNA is TGTGCCAGCAGCGTAGCGGAACAGGGGAGTTGGACCCAGTACTTC.

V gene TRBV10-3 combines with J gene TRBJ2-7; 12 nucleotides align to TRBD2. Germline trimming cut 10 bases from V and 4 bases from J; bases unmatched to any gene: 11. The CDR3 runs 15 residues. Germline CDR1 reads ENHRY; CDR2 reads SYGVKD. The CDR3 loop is CATSRLAGVSYEQYF. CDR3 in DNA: TGTGCCACCAGCCGACTAGCGGGAGTGTCATACGAGCAGTACTTC.